The 24 T cell receptor beta chains listed next were all sequenced from one sample in a study of human T cells and chemical hapten exposure. TCRdb re-derived calls from the RACE reads in MiXCR, one entry per CDR3 protein. The sample carries over 100,000 distinct CDR3 sequences, roughly a tenth recorded once. The time point is: patch test 2, 6 weeks after DPC sensitization. As for treatment: therapeutic diphenylcyclopropenone sensitization with weekly scalp DPC. The specimen comprised whole blood, sampled in connection with sensitization to the hapten diphenylcyclopropenone (DPC). These receptors were obtained from a woman between 35 and 50 years old with alopecia areata. Some clones in this sample may be carry-over from other donors' samples.

This clonotype was detected ten times or more. The V call is TRBV12-3 or TRBV12-4, the J call TRBJ2-1; 7 positions agree with TRBD1. The V segment lost 7 bases and the J segment 1 base; nucleotides outside the gene matches: 4. The CDR3 is 14 amino acids. The CDR3 sequence: CASTHRGSYNEQFF. In nucleotides, the CDR3 is TGTGCCAGCACCCACAGGGGTTCCTACAATGAGCAGTTCTTC.

This clonotype was counted many times. The rearrangement joins TRBV6-2 or TRBV6-3 to TRBJ2-5; weak D call: TRBD2 (6 bases). Germline V gene data show CDR1 as MNHEY and CDR2 as SVGEGT. V dropped 1 base and J dropped 4 bases, with 13 bases sitting between them. The CDR3 has 15 residues. The CDR3 loop reads CASSYFGGGSETQYF. CDR3 bases: TGTGCCAGCAGTTACTTTGGTGGGGGGTCAGAGACCCAGTACTTC.

This chain links TRBV5-6 with TRBJ1-4; D uncertain. The CDR3 spans 12 residues. The germline CDR1 and CDR2 sequences are SGHDT and YYEEEE. Between the trimmed V and J ends, which lost 1 base and 8 bases, there was a span of 6 bases. The CDR3 sequence is CASSLQGEKLFF. The DNA of the CDR3 is TGTGCCAGCAGCTTGCAAGGAGAAAAACTGTTTTTT.

This clonotype has more than one count but fewer than ten. The V call is TRBV5-1, the J call TRBJ2-1; D assignment may be TRBD1 or TRBD2 (6 bases each). The germline V and J ends were trimmed by 2 bases and 7 bases, with 13 bases remaining between them. The CDR3 is made up of 14 amino acids. Germline V gene lookup returns CDR1 SGHRS and CDR2 YFSETQ. CDR3 in amino acids: CASSFSRGRNEQFF. The CDR3 coding sequence is TGCGCCAGCAGCTTCTCTCGGGGGCGGAATGAGCAGTTCTTC.

This clonotype was seen ten or more times. DNA for the CDR3: TGTGCCAGCAGCGTAAACGCCCCAGGCGCCGGGGAGCTGTTTTTT. Translating it yields CASSVNAPGAGELFF. The rearrangement joins TRBV7-3 to TRBJ2-2, with D hard to call. Trimming removed 5 bases from V and 6 bases from J, with 16 bases in between. The CDR3 loop spans 15 amino acids. Germline V CDR1 and CDR2: SGHTA, FQGTGA. The full variable domain, in which reference TRBV7-3 and TRBJ2-2 provide the parts outside the CDR3, is GAGVSQTPSNKVTEKGKYVELRCDPISGHTALYWYRQSLGQGPEFLIYFQGTGAADDSGLPNDRFFAVRPEGSVSTLKIQRTERGDSAVYLCASSVNAPGAGELFFGEGSRLTVL.

This clonotype was seen at least ten times. This chain links TRBV29-1 with TRBJ1-1; TRBD1 matches at 7 bases. This CDR3 contains 15 residues. Trimming cost V 0 bases and J 4 bases; bases outside gene matches: 8. Germline V gives CDR1 SQVTM, CDR2 ANQGSEA. CDR3 nucleotides: TGCAGCGTTGAAGACTTGGGCAGGGGGGGCACTGAAGCTTTCTTT. This translates into CSVEDLGRGGTEAFF.

This clonotype was seen only a few times. The chain recombines TRBV7-3 with TRBJ1-1; TRBD1 aligns across 7 bases. This CDR3 region has 13 residues. Germline CDR1 reads SGHTA; CDR2 reads FQGTGA. The ends lost 5 bases at V and 4 bases at J; junction bases unmatched: 4. CDR3 sequence (DNA): TGTGCCAGCAGCATAAGGGGGCTCACTGAAGCTTTCTTT. The encoded protein is CASSIRGLTEAFF. The whole variable domain, remainder taken from reference TRBV7-3 and TRBJ1-1, is GAGVSQTPSNKVTEKGKYVELRCDPISGHTALYWYRQSLGQGPEFLIYFQGTGAADDSGLPNDRFFAVRPEGSVSTLKIQRTERGDSAVYLCASSIRGLTEAFFGQGTRLTVV.

The rearrangement uses TRBV10-3 and TRBJ2-7; 8 nucleotides line up with TRBD2. Trimming at V came to 8 bases and at J to 6 bases, leaving 9 bases not matched to a gene. This CDR3 region has 13 residues. Germline assignment: CDR1 ENHRY and CDR2 SYGVKD. CDR3 amino acids: CAISGREALEQYF. The CDR3 DNA follows: TGTGCCATCTCCGGGCGGGAGGCCCTCGAGCAGTACTTC.

This clonotype was seen many times. V gene TRBV3-1 combines with J gene TRBJ1-1; D is uncertain. This CDR3 comprises 12 residues. Germline-derived CDR1 and CDR2 are LGHDT and YNNKEL (reference sequence). Between the trimmed V and J ends, which lost 4 bases and 4 bases, there was a span of 7 bases. CDR3 loop: CASSPGGTEAFF. As DNA, the CDR3 is TGTGCCAGCAGCCCCGGCGGCACTGAAGCTTTCTTT. Complete variable domain (other parts from reference TRBV3-1 and TRBJ1-1): DTAVSQTPKYLVTQMGNDKSIKCEQNLGHDTMYWYKQDSKKFLKIMFSYNNKELIINETVPNRFSPKSPDKAHLNLHINSLELGDSAVYFCASSPGGTEAFFGQGTRLTVV.

This clonotype was counted ten times or more. This rearrangement joins TRBV27 to TRBJ1-2; TRBD1 matches 7 bases. The CDR3 is 14 amino acids. V trimming: 5 bases; J trimming: 7 bases; junction bases outside the gene matches: 10. Germline V gene data show CDR1 as MNHEY and CDR2 as SMNVEV (reference sequence). The CDR3, as DNA: TGTGCCAGCAGTACTTGGGACAGCCCTATTGGCTACACCTTC. Protein product: CASSTWDSPIGYTF.

The chain has TRBV27 and TRBJ1-4, with D unresolved. This CDR3 is built from 15 residues. V gave up 6 bases and J gave up 0 bases, with 11 bases separating them. Germline values: CDR1 MNHEY, CDR2 SMNVEV (reference sequence). In nucleotides, the CDR3 is TGTGCCAGCAGAGTGTCACGTGCAACTAATGAAAAACTGTTTTTT. Its translation is CASRVSRATNEKLFF. The variable domain in full, with the rest retrieved from reference TRBV27 and TRBJ1-4, is EAQVTQNPRYLITVTGKKLTVTCSQNMNHEYMSWYRQDPGLGLRQIYYSMNVEVTDKGDVPEGYKVSRKEKRNFPLILESPSPNQTSLYFCASRVSRATNEKLFFGSGTQLSVL.

V usage is TRBV20-1 and J usage is TRBJ1-2, with D possibly being TRBD1 (6 bases). V lost 3 bases and J 6 bases, leaving 17 bases between the germline ends. The CDR3 spans 14 residues. Germline values: CDR1 DFQATT, CDR2 SNEGSKA (reference sequence). The CDR3 reads CSASLNAGEDGYTF. CDR3 bases: TGCAGTGCTAGCCTTAATGCAGGGGAGGATGGCTACACCTTC.

The chain is built from TRBV7-2 and TRBJ1-1; no clear D. The CDR3 has 13 residues. The V gene lost 3 bases and the J gene lost 0 bases, with 5 bases spanning the gap. CDR1 is SGHTA, CDR2 FQGNSA, per germline. In DNA, the CDR3 is TGTGCCAGCAGCTTGCATATGAACACTGAAGCTTTCTTT. This encodes CASSLHMNTEAFF.

This clonotype was counted only a few times. This chain joins TRBV4-2 and TRBJ1-6, with D possibly being TRBD1 (5 bases). Germline assignment: CDR1 LGHNA and CDR2 YNFKEQ. V was trimmed by 1 base and J by 7 bases, leaving 11 bases between them. The CDR3 runs 15 residues. The CDR3 DNA reads as TGTGCCAGCAGCCAAGTGGGCAGGGCGAATTCACCCCTCCACTTT. Protein product: CASSQVGRANSPLHF.

The table lists this clonotype with many counts. The rearrangement uses TRBV11-2 and TRBJ1-2; no clear D. Trimming shortened V by 5 bases and J by 2 bases, and 6 bases separated the two germline ends. CDR1 is SGHAT, CDR2 FQNNGV, per germline. CDR3 size: 12 residues. CDR3 bases: TGTGCCAGCAGCACAACGAACTATGGCTACACCTTC. This codes for CASSTTNYGYTF. Complete variable domain (other parts from reference TRBV11-2 and TRBJ1-2): EAGVAQSPRYKIIEKRQSVAFWCNPISGHATLYWYQQILGQGPKLLIQFQNNGVVDDSQLPKDRFSAERLKGVDSTLKIQPAKLEDSAVYLCASSTTNYGYTFGSGTRLTVV.

This clonotype was seen repeatedly, ten times or more. The chain recombines TRBV12-3 or TRBV12-4 with TRBJ1-1; the D is unclear. V was pared by 3 bases and J by 3 bases, with 11 bases between. The CDR3 is 14 amino acids. CDR3 residues: CASSFQRVYTEAFF. CDR3 in DNA: TGTGCCAGCAGTTTTCAAAGGGTTTACACTGAAGCTTTCTTT.

This clonotype was picked up many times. The chain combines TRBV13 with TRBJ1-5; tentatively, D is TRBD1 (6 bases). The ends were cut back, 0 bases at V and 5 bases at J, with 11 bases in the middle. The CDR3 is made up of 15 amino acids. Germline CDR1 reads PRHDT; CDR2 reads FYEKMQ (reference sequence). CDR3 sequence reads: CASSLGRGADQPQHF. The CDR3 DNA follows: TGTGCCAGCAGCTTAGGCAGGGGCGCGGATCAGCCCCAGCATTTT.

There are a few counts of this clonotype. The genes are TRBV18 and TRBJ2-7, with TRBD1 matching 8 bases. In germline, CDR1 is KGHSH, CDR2 LQKENI. The CDR3 sequence is 13 residues long. The V gene end was trimmed by 4 bases and the J gene end by 6 bases; junction bases not matched to a gene: 5. CDR3 protein: CASSRQDRGEQYF. For the CDR3, the DNA is TGTGCCAGCTCACGACAAGACAGGGGCGAGCAGTACTTC.

This clonotype was seen a few times. The chain recombines TRBV4-1 with TRBJ2-7; 9 nucleotides line up with TRBD1. Losses at the gene ends were 3 bases for V and 4 bases for J; bases not matched to a gene: 1. CDR3 length equals 13 residues. Germline loops: CDR1 MGHRA, CDR2 YSYEKL. The CDR3 DNA sequence: TGCGCCAGCAGCCACGGGACAGGGTACGAGCAGTACTTC. Encoded protein: CASSHGTGYEQYF.

This clonotype was counted ten times or more. The rearrangement uses TRBV29-1 and TRBJ1-1; no definite D call. The CDR3 runs to 10 residues. The V end lost 7 bases, the J end lost 4 bases, and 7 bases lay between the germline ends. The germline V gene encodes CDR1 SQVTM and CDR2 ANQGSEA. In nucleotides, the CDR3 is TGCAGCGCGTATACCACTGAAGCTTTCTTT. This gives the protein CSAYTTEAFF.

This clonotype occurred many times. The V gene is TRBV2, the J gene TRBJ2-7, with TRBD1 matching over 8 bases. The V segment lost 4 bases and the J segment 0 bases; nucleotides outside the gene matches: 2. The CDR3 spans 14 residues. Germline CDR1 SNHLY, CDR2 FYNNEI. DNA of the CDR3: TGTGCCAGCAGTGGGACAGGGTTCTCCTACGAGCAGTACTTC. Amino acids: CASSGTGFSYEQYF.

This clonotype was seen many times. The J gene is TRBJ1-1, the V gene TRBV5-5, with TRBD1 identical over 8 bases. J lost 3 bases, V lost 3 bases, and 4 bases had no gene match. Germline CDR1 is SGHKS and CDR2 is YYEKEE (reference sequence). The CDR3 runs to 14 residues. The CDR3 DNA follows: TGTGCCAGCAGCTATGGACAGGGCTACACTGAAGCTTTCTTT. It specifies CASSYGQGYTEAFF.

This clonotype has at least ten counts. The V gene is TRBV11-2, the J gene TRBJ2-1, with a weak D call TRBD2 (7 bases). CDR3 length: 17 amino acids. From germline, CDR1 is SGHAT and CDR2 FQNNGV. Trimming shortened V by 1 base and J by 8 bases, and 21 bases separated the two germline ends. CDR3 region: CASSLVGGALLRDEQFF. Here the CDR3 DNA reads TGTGCCAGCAGCTTAGTAGGGGGGGCCCTTTTGAGAGATGAGCAGTTCTTC.

This clonotype was seen a few times. V is TRBV7-2 and J is TRBJ2-7, with a tentative D call TRBD2 (6 bases). The germline V gene encodes CDR1 SGHTA and CDR2 FQGNSA. V gave up 7 bases and J gave up 0 bases, with 13 bases separating them. The CDR3 totals 14 residues. The CDR3 sequence: CASKFGGTSYEQYF. Written as DNA, the CDR3 is TGTGCCAGCAAGTTTGGGGGGACCTCCTACGAGCAGTACTTC. Variable domain in full (rest from reference TRBV7-2 and TRBJ2-7): GAGVSQSPSNKVTEKGKDVELRCDPISGHTALYWYRQSLGQGLEFLIYFQGNSAPDKSGLPSDRFSAERTGGSVSTLTIQRTQQEDSAVYLCASKFGGTSYEQYFGPGTRLTVT.